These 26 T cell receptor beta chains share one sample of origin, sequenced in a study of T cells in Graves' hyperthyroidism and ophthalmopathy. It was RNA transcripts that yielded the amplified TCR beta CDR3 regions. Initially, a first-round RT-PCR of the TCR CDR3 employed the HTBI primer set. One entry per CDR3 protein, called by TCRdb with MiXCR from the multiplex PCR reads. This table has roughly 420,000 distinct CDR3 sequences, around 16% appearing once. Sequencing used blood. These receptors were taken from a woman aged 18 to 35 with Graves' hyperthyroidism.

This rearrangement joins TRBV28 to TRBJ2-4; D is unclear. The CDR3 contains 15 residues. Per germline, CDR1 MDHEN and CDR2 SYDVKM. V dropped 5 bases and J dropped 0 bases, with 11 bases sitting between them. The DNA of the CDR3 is TGTGCCAGCAGTAGTTTAGTTATAGCCAAAAACATTCAGTACTTC. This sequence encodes CASSSLVIAKNIQYF.

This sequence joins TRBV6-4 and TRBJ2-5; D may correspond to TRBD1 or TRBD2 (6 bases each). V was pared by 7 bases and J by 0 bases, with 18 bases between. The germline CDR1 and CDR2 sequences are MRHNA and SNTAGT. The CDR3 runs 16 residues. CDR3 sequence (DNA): TGTGCCAGCACCTCCTGGTCGGGGGCCGACCAAGAGACCCAGTACTTC. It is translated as CASTSWSGADQETQYF.

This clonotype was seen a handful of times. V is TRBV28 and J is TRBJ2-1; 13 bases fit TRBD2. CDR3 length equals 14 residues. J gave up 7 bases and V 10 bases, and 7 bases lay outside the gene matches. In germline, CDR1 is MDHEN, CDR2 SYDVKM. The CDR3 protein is CAIRTSGGRNEQFF. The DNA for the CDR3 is TGTGCCATCAGGACTAGCGGGGGAAGAAATGAGCAGTTCTTC.

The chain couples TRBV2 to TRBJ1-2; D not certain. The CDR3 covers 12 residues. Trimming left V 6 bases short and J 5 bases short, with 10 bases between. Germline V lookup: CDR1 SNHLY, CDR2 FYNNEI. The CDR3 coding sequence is TGTGCCAGCAGGGTAGGGTATTATGGCTACACCTTC. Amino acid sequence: CASRVGYYGYTF.

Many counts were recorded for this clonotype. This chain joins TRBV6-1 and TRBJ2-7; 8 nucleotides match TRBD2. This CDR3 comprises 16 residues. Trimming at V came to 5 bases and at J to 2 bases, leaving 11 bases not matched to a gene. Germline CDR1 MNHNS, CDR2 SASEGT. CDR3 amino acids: CASSPLSGGIPYEQYF. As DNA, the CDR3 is TGTGCCAGCAGTCCCTTAAGCGGGGGAATTCCCTACGAGCAGTACTTC.

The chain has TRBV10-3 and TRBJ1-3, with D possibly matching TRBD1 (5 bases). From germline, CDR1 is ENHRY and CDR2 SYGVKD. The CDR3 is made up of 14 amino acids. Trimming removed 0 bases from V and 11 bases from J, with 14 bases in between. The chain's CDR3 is CAISESTVRGPIYF. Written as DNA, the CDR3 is TGTGCCATCAGTGAGTCAACAGTCCGGGGACCCATATATTTT.

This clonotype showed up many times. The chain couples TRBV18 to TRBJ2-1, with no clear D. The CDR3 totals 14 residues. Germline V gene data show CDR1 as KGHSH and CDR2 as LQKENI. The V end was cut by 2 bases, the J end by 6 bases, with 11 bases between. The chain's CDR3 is CASSPLDGRNEQFF. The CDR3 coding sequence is TGTGCCAGCTCACCATTGGACGGCCGCAATGAGCAGTTCTTC.

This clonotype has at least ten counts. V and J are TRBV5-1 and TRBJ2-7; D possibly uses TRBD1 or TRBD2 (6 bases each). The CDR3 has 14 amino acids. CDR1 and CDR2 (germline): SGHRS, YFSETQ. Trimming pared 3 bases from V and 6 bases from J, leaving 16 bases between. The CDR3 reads CASSWGAGIGEQYF. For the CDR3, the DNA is TGCGCCAGCAGCTGGGGGGCAGGGATCGGCGAGCAGTACTTC.

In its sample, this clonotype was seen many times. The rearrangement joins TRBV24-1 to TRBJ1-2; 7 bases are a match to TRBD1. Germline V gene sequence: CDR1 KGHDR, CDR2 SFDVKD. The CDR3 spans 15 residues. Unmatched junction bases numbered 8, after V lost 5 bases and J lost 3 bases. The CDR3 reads CATSGPTGTDYGYTF. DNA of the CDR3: TGTGCCACCAGTGGTCCGACAGGGACCGACTATGGCTACACCTTC.

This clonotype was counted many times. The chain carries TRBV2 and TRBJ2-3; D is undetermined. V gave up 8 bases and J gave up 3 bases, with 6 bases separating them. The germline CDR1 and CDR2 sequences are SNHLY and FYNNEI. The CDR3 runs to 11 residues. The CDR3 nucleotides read TGTGCCAGCGATCTAACAGATACGCAGTATTTT. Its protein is CASDLTDTQYF.

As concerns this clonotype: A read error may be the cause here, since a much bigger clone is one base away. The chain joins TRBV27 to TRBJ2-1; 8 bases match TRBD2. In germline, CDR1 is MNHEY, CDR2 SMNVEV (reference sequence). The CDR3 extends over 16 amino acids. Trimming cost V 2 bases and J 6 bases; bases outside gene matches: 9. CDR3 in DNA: TGTGCCAGCAGTTTACAGGGGACTAGAAGTTTCAATGAGCAGTTCTTC. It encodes CASSLQGTRSFNEQFF.

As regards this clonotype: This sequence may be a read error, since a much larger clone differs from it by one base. The CDR3, as DNA: TGTATCAGCAGCAGAGACAGCTACAATGAGCAGTTCTTC. This codes for CISSRDSYNEQFF. The chain has TRBV7-2 and TRBJ2-1; D perhaps matches TRBD1 (5 bases). CDR3 length: 13 amino acids. CDR1 is SGHTA, CDR2 FQGNSA, per germline.

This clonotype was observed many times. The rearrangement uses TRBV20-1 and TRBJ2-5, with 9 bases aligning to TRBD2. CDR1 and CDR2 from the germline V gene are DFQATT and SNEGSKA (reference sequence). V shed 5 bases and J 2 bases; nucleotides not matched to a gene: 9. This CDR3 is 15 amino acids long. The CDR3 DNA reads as TGCAGTGCTGCCAGGCAGCGGGGGGTTCAAGAGACCCAGTACTTC. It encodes CSAARQRGVQETQYF.

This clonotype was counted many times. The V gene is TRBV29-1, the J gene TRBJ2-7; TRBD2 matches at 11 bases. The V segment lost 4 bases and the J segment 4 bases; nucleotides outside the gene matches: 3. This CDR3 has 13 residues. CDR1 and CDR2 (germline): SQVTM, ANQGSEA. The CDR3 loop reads CSVVAGGLYEQYF. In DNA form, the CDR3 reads TGCAGCGTTGTAGCGGGAGGGCTTTACGAGCAGTACTTC.

The CDR3 region is CASSYFPGTENTEAFF. The CDR3 DNA reads as TGTGCCAGCAGTTACTTCCCCGGGACCGAGAACACTGAAGCTTTCTTT. The chain uses TRBV6-5 and TRBJ1-1; a weak D match, TRBD1 (5 bases). Germline V gene data show CDR1 as MNHEY and CDR2 as SVGAGI. Trimming shortened V by 1 base and J by 1 base, and 13 bases separated the two germline ends. This CDR3 is 16 amino acids long.

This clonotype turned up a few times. CDR3 DNA: TGTGCCAGCAGCTTAGGTTTCGGCATTCAGTACTTC. This codes for CASSLGFGIQYF. The rearrangement uses TRBV7-9 and TRBJ2-4; D not certain. The CDR3 is 12 amino acids. Per germline, CDR1 SEHNR and CDR2 FQNEAQ (reference sequence). V gave up 1 base and J gave up 9 bases, with 7 bases separating them.

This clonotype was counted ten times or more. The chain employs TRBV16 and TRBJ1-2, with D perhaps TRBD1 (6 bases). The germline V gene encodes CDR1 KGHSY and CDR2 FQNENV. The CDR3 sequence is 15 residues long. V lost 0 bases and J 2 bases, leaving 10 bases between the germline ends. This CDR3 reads CASSQSWTANYGYTF. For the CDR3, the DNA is TGTGCCAGCAGCCAATCCTGGACAGCAAACTATGGCTACACCTTC.

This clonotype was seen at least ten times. As DNA, the CDR3 is TGTGCCAGCTCACCATCTGGGGAGCAGTTCTTC. It translates to CASSPSGEQFF. The gene calls are TRBV18 and TRBJ2-1; D not certain. Germline CDR1 and CDR2: KGHSH and LQKENI. There are 11 residues in the CDR3. V was trimmed by 2 bases and J by 10 bases, leaving 6 bases between them.

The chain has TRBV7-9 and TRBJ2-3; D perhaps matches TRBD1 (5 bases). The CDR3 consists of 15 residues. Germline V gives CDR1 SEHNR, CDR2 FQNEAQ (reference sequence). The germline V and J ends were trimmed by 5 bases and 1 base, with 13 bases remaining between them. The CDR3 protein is CASSPQDGGTDTQYF. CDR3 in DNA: TGTGCCAGCAGCCCACAGGATGGGGGCACAGATACGCAGTATTTT. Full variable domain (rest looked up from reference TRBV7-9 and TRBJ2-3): DTGVSQNPRHKITKRGQNVTFRCDPISEHNRLYWYRQTLGQGPEFLTYFQNEAQLEKSRLLSDRFSAERPKGSFSTLEIQRTEQGDSAMYLCASSPQDGGTDTQYFGPGTRLTVL.

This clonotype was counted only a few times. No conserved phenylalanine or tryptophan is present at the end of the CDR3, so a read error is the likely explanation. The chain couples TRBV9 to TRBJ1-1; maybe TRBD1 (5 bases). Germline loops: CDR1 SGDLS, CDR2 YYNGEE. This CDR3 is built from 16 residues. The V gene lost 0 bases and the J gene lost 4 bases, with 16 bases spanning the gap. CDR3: CASSVATGQGGTEAFL. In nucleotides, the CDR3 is TGTGCCAGCAGCGTAGCTACGGGGCAGGGAGGCACTGAAGCTTTCCTT.

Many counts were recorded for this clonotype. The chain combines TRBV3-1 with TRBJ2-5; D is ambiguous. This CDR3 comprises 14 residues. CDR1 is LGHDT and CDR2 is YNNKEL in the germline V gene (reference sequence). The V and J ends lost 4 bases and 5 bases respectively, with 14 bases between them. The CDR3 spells CASSPPTRPETQYF. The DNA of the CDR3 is TGTGCCAGCAGCCCCCCAACGCGGCCGGAGACCCAGTACTTC.

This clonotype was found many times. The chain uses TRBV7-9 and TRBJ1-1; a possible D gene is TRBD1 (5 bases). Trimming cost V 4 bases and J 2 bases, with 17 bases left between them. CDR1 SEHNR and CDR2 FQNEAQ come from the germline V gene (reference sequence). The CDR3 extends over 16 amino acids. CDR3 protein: CASSSIEGLANTEAFF. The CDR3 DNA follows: TGTGCCAGCAGCTCGATTGAGGGGTTAGCTAACACTGAAGCTTTCTTT.

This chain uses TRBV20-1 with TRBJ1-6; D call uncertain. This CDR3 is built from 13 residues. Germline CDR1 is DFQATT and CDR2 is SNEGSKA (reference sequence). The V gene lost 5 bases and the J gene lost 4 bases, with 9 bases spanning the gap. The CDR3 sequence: CSASQIYNSPLHF. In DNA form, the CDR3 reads TGCAGTGCTTCCCAGATTTATAATTCACCCCTCCACTTT.

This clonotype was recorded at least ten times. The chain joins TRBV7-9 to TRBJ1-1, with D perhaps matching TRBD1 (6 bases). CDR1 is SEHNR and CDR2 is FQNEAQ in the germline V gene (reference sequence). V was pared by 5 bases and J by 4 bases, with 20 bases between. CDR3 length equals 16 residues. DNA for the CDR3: TGTGCCAGCAGCCCAGACCGAACAGGGTTCGGCACTGAAGCTTTCTTT. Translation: CASSPDRTGFGTEAFF.

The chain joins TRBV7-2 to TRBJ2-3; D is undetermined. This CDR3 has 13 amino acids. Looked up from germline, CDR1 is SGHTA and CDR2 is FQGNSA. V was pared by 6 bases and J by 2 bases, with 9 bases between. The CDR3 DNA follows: TGTGCCAGCAGACGATCCTCCACAGATACGCAGTATTTT. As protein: CASRRSSTDTQYF.

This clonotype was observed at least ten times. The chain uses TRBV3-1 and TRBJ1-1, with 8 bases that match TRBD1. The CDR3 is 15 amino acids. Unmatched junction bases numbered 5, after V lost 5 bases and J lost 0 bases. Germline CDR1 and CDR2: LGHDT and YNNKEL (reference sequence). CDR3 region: CASSAGTGMNTEAFF. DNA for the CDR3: TGTGCCAGCAGCGCCGGGACAGGTATGAACACTGAAGCTTTCTTT.